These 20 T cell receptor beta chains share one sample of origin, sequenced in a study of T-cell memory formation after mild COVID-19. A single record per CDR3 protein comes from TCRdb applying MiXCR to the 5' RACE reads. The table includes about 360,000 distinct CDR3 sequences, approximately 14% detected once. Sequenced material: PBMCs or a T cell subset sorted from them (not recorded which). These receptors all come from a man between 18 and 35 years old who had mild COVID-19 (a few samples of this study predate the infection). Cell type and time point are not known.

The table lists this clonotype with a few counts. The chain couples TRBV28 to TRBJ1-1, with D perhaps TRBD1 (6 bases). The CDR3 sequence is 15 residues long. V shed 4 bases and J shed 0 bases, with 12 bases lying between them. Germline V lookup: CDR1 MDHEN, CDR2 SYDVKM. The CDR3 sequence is CASSSPQGMNTEAFF. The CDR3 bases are TGTGCCAGCAGTTCCCCACAGGGTATGAACACTGAAGCTTTCTTT. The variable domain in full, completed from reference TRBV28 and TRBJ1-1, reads DVKVTQSSRYLVKRTGEKVFLECVQDMDHENMFWYRQDPGLGLRLIYFSYDVKMKEKGDIPEGYSVSREKKERFSLILESASTNQTSMYLCASSSPQGMNTEAFFGQGTRLTVV.

The CDR3 loop is CASSWVNSGAEAFF. CDR3 bases: TGCGCCAGCAGCTGGGTCAATAGCGGCGCTGAAGCTTTCTTT. This sequence joins TRBV5-1 and TRBJ1-1; D is unresolved. Looked up from germline, CDR1 is SGHRS and CDR2 is YFSETQ. V was cut by 3 bases and J by 6 bases, with 15 bases left in between. The CDR3 extends over 14 amino acids.

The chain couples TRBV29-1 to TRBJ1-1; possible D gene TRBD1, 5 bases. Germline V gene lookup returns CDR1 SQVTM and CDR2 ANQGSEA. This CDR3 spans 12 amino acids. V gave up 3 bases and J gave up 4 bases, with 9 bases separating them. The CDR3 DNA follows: TGCAGCGTTGAGGAGGGACCCACTGAAGCTTTCTTT. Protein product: CSVEEGPTEAFF.

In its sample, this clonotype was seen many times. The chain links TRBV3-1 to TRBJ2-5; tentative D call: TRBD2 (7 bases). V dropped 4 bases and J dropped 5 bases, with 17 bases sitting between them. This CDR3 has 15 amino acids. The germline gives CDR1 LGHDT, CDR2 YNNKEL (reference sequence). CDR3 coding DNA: TGTGCCAGCAGCCCCCCGTGGGGGGGCCCGGAGACCCAGTACTTC. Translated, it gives CASSPPWGGPETQYF.

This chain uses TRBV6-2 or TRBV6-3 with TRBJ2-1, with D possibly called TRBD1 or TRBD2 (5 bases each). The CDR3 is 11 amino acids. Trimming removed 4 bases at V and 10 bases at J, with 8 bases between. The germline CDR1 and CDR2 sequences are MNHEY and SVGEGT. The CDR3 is CASSFGAEQFF. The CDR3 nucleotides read TGTGCCAGCAGTTTCGGGGCGGAGCAGTTCTTC.

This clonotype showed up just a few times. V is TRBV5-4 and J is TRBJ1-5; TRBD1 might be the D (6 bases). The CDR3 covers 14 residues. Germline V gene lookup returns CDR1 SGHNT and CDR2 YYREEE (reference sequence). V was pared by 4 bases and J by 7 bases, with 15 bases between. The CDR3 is CASSRGGAGQPQHF. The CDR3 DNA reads TGTGCCAGCAGCCGAGGGGGGGCGGGACAGCCCCAGCATTTT.

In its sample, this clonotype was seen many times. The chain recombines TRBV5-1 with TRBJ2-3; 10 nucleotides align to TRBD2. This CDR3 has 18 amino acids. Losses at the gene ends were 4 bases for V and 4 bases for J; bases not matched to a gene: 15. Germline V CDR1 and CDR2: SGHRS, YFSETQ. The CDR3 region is CASSLNVLAGIAPDTQYF. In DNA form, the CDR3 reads TGCGCCAGCAGCCTCAACGTACTAGCGGGGATTGCACCAGATACGCAGTATTTT.

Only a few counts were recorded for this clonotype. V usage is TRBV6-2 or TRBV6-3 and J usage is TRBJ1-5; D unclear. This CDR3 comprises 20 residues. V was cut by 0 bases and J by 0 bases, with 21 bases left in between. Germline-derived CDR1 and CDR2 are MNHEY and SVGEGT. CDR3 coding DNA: TGTGCCAGCAGTTACTCTTATCGGTCGGGCGGAAGTTATAGCAATCAGCCCCAGCATTTT. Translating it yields CASSYSYRSGGSYSNQPQHF.

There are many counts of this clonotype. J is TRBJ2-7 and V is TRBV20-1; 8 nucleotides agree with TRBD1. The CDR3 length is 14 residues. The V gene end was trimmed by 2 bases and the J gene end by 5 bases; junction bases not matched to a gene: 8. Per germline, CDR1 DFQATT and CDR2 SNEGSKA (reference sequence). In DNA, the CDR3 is TGCAGTGCTAGACTGGGACAGGTTTTGCACGAGCAGTACTTC. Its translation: CSARLGQVLHEQYF.

CDR3 sequence: CASSEGRWNTEAFF. CDR3 bases: TGTGCCAGCAGTGAGGGACGGTGGAACACTGAAGCTTTCTTT. The V gene is TRBV12-3 or TRBV12-4, the J gene TRBJ1-1; tentatively, D is TRBD1 (5 bases). The CDR3 has 14 amino acids. Trimming stripped 5 bases from V and 1 base from J, with 11 bases between.

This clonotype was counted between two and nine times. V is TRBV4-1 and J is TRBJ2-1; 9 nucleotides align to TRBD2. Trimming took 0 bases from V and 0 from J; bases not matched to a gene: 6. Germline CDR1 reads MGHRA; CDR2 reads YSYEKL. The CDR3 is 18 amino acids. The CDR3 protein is CASSQDWRGGSSYNEQFF. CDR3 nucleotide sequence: TGCGCCAGCAGCCAAGATTGGCGGGGGGGAAGCTCCTACAATGAGCAGTTCTTC.

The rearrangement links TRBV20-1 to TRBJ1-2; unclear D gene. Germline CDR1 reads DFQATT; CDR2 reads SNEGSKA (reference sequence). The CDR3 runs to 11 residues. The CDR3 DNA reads TGCAGCGTGACCACTAACTATGGCTACACCTTC. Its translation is CSVTTNYGYTF.

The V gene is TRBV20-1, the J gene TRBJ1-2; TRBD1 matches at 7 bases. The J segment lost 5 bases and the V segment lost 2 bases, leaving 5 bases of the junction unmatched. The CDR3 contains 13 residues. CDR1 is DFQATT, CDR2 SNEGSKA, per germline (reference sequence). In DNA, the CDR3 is TGCAGTGCTAGACGGGACAGAATATATGGCTACACCTTC. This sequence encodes CSARRDRIYGYTF.

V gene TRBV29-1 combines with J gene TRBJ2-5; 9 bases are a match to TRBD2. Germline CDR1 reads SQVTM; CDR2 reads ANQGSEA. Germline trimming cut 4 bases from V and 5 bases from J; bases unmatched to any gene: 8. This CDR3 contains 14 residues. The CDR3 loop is CSVAPLSGGETQYF. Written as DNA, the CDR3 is TGCAGCGTTGCTCCCCTAAGCGGGGGGGAGACCCAGTACTTC.

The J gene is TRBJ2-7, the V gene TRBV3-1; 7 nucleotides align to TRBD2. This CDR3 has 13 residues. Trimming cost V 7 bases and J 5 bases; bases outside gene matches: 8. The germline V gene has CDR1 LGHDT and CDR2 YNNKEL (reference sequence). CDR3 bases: TGTGCCAGCACCGAGCGGGAAGGCGACGAGCAGTACTTC. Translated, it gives CASTEREGDEQYF.

The CDR3 region is CASSQGSGGETQYF. Here the CDR3 DNA reads TGCGCCAGCAGCCAAGGGAGTGGAGGCGAGACCCAGTACTTC. V usage is TRBV4-1 and J usage is TRBJ2-5, with D possibly being TRBD2 (5 bases). CDR1 is MGHRA and CDR2 is YSYEKL in the germline V gene. Trimming pared 1 base from V and 5 bases from J, leaving 11 bases between. The CDR3 is 14 amino acids.

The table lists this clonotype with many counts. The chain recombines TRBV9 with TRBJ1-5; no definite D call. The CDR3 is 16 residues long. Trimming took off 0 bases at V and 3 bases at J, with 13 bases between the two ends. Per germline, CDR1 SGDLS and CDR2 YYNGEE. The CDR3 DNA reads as TGTGCCAGCAGCGTAGCTCTCAGCCCAGTCAATCAGCCCCAGCATTTT. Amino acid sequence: CASSVALSPVNQPQHF.

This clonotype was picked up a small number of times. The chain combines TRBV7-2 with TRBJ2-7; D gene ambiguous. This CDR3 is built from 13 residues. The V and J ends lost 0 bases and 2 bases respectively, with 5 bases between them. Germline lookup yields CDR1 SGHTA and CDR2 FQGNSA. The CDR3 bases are TGTGCCAGCAGCTTAGCAGGGACCTACGAGCAGTACGTC. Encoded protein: CASSLAGTYEQYV.

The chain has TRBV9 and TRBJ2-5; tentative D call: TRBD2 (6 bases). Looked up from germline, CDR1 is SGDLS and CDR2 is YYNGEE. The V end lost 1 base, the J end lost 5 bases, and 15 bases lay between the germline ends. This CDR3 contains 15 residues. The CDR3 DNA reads TGTGCCAGCAGCGTAAACGCCGGGACTGTGGAGACCCAGTACTTC. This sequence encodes CASSVNAGTVETQYF.

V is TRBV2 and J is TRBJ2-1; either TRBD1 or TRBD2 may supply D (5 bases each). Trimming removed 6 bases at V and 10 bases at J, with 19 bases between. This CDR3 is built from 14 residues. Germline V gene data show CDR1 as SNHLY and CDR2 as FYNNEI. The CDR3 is CASRKSDGAGEQFF. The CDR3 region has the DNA TGTGCCAGCAGGAAATCGGACGGGGCAGGGGAGCAGTTCTTC.